Described below is a single T cell receptor beta chain sequence and its context. Its antigen is as yet unknown. The sample belongs to a study of CD8 T cells in Susac syndrome. This CDR3 is built from 13 residues. Random hexamers were used to reverse transcribe 0.5 to 1 ug of RNA. Multiplex immunoSEQ PCR targeted 54 Vbeta and 13 Jbeta TCR beta segments. TCRdb redid the calling of the immunoSEQ multiplex PCR reads with MiXCR, one entry per CDR3 protein. This table holds approximately 120,000 distinct CDR3 sequences, less than 95% found once. Study outcomes and limitations: The relatively small number of individuals in the TCR sequencing and HLA analysis was acknowledged by the study.

Sequencing of TCR beta drew on CD8+ and CD4+ T cells from blood. While CD8+ and CD4+ T cells were isolated negatively, TEMRA cells were enriched by FACS. Sequenced material: CD8+ T cells from PBMCs. The clonotype comes from a human donor in good health. The V gene is TRBV21-1, the J gene TRBJ2-5. TRBV21-1 counts as a pseudogene. The CDR3 DNA is TGTGCCAGCAACTCCTCTGCAGAAGAGACCCAGTACTTC. Protein product: CASNSSAEETQYF.